Listed below are T cell receptor beta chains from one sample, sequenced in a study of T cells in Graves' hyperthyroidism and ophthalmopathy. TCRdb independently ran MiXCR on the multiplex PCR reads; one entry per CDR3 protein. The table lists about 130,000 distinct CDR3 sequences, more than 20% of them singletons. Sequencing input: blood. The receptors originated from a woman aged 50 to 60 with Graves' hyperthyroidism that later progressed to Graves' ophthalmopathy. Each CDR3 is given with its conserved first and last residue. Fields, in order: D gene, V gene, J gene, clone size, CDR3 protein, CDR3 DNA. A D gene is named only where the DNA matches it firmly. Where a row states a size, it is once, few, many or the class of an expanded clone; other rows omit it.

D gene: TRBD2
V gene: TRBV5-1
J gene: TRBJ2-1
clone size: many
CDR3 protein: CASSLQAGGHNEQFF
CDR3 DNA: TGCGCCAGCAGCCTGCAAGCGGGAGGTCACAATGAGCAGTTCTTC

D gene: NA
V gene: TRBV2
J gene: TRBJ2-2
clone size: many
CDR3 protein: CASTRGAATGELFF
CDR3 DNA: TGTGCCAGTACGAGGGGGGCGGCCACCGGGGAGCTGTTTTTT

D gene: NA
V gene: TRBV6-1
J gene: TRBJ2-2
clone size: many
CDR3 protein: CASTPGQPNTGELFF
CDR3 DNA: TGTGCCAGCACTCCTGGACAGCCCAACACCGGGGAGCTGTTTTTT

D gene: TRBD1
V gene: TRBV11-2
J gene: TRBJ2-3
clone size: NA
CDR3 protein: CASSWTGPDTQYF
CDR3 DNA: TGTGCCAGCAGCTGGACAGGGCCAGATACGCAGTATTTT

D gene: NA
V gene: TRBV27
J gene: TRBJ2-5
clone size: many
CDR3 protein: CASSSRGVEETQYF
CDR3 DNA: TGTGCCAGCAGTTCCAGGGGAGTAGAAGAGACCCAGTACTTC

D gene: TRBD1
V gene: TRBV27
J gene: TRBJ1-6
clone size: many
CDR3 protein: CASSTQGAISYNSPLHF
CDR3 DNA: TGTGCCAGCAGTACCCAGGGGGCGATCTCCTATAATTCACCCCTCCACTTT

D gene: TRBD1
V gene: TRBV19
J gene: TRBJ2-2
clone size: few
CDR3 protein: CASSTGQGANTGELFF
CDR3 DNA: TGTGCCAGTAGTACCGGACAGGGGGCGAACACCGGGGAGCTGTTTTTT

D gene: TRBD2
V gene: TRBV29-1
J gene: TRBJ2-7
clone size: few
CDR3 protein: CSARTSGGSYEQYF
CDR3 DNA: TGCAGCGCCCGGACTAGCGGAGGCTCCTACGAGCAGTACTTC

D gene: NA
V gene: TRBV14
J gene: TRBJ2-1
clone size: NA
CDR3 protein: CASSHGTKGLPEQFF
CDR3 DNA: TGTGCCAGCAGCCACGGAACGAAGGGGCTACCTGAGCAGTTCTTC

D gene: NA
V gene: TRBV9
J gene: TRBJ1-4
clone size: once
CDR3 protein: CASSQWGSSEKLFF
CDR3 DNA: TGTGCCAGCAGCCAGTGGGGTAGTAGCGAAAAACTGTTTTTT

D gene: NA
V gene: TRBV18
J gene: TRBJ2-2
clone size: few
CDR3 protein: CASSPMIADLSNTGELFF
CDR3 DNA: TGTGCCAGCTCACCAATGATCGCGGACTTGTCGAACACCGGGGAGCTGTTTTTT

D gene: NA
V gene: TRBV12-3/TRBV12-4
J gene: TRBJ2-3
clone size: few
CDR3 protein: CASSPGRQITDTQYF
CDR3 DNA: TGTGCCAGCAGCCCGGGACGACAGATCACAGATACGCAGTATTTT

D gene: NA
V gene: TRBV11-2
J gene: TRBJ2-7
clone size: many
CDR3 protein: CASSSGGQQQYF
CDR3 DNA: TGTGCCAGCAGCTCCGGGGGTCAACAGCAGTACTTC

D gene: TRBD1
V gene: TRBV30
J gene: TRBJ1-1
clone size: NA
CDR3 protein: CAWDRGQGAFF
CDR3 DNA: TGTGCCTGGGACAGGGGGCAAGGAGCTTTCTTT

D gene: NA
V gene: TRBV19
J gene: TRBJ2-5
clone size: NA
CDR3 protein: CASSMSRVGGETQYF
CDR3 DNA: TGTGCCAGTAGTATGTCACGGGTCGGGGGAGAGACCCAGTACTTC

D gene: TRBD2
V gene: TRBV5-1
J gene: TRBJ2-3
clone size: many
CDR3 protein: CASSTGLAGTNTDTQYF
CDR3 DNA: TGCGCCAGCAGCACGGGACTAGCGGGGACTAACACAGATACGCAGTATTTT

D gene: TRBD1
V gene: TRBV7-2
J gene: TRBJ2-1
clone size: many
CDR3 protein: CASSQPGQGGVRQFF
CDR3 DNA: TGTGCCAGCAGCCAACCGGGACAGGGGGGGGTAAGGCAGTTCTTC

D gene: NA
V gene: TRBV2
J gene: TRBJ1-4
clone size: NA
CDR3 protein: CATTGQTSNEKLFF
CDR3 DNA: TGTGCCACAACCGGACAGACATCTAATGAAAAACTGTTTTTT

D gene: TRBD2
V gene: TRBV24-1
J gene: TRBJ2-1
clone size: few
CDR3 protein: CATSDLIAGGIGEQFF
CDR3 DNA: TGTGCCACCAGTGATCTTATAGCGGGGGGGATCGGGGAGCAGTTCTTC

D gene: NA
V gene: TRBV7-3
J gene: TRBJ2-5
clone size: many
CDR3 protein: CASSAAGAGETQYF
CDR3 DNA: TGTGCCAGCAGCGCCGCAGGCGCTGGAGAGACCCAGTACTTC

D gene: NA
V gene: TRBV7-9
J gene: TRBJ2-1
clone size: few
CDR3 protein: CASSLPGVSGNEQFF
CDR3 DNA: TGTGCCAGCAGCTTACCGGGGGTGTCCGGAAATGAGCAGTTCTTC

D gene: TRBD2
V gene: TRBV3-1
J gene: TRBJ2-5
clone size: many
CDR3 protein: CASSQDRGLAGETQYF
CDR3 DNA: TGTGCCAGCAGCCAAGATAGGGGACTAGCGGGAGAGACCCAGTACTTC

D gene: TRBD1
V gene: TRBV28
J gene: TRBJ1-1
clone size: many
CDR3 protein: CASSLPRGQTEAFF
CDR3 DNA: TGTGCCAGCAGTTTACCCAGGGGGCAGACTGAAGCTTTCTTT

D gene: TRBD2
V gene: TRBV27
J gene: TRBJ2-1
clone size: few
CDR3 protein: CASSKRTSGRNNNEQFF
CDR3 DNA: TGTGCCAGCAGTAAGAGGACTAGCGGGAGGAACAACAATGAGCAGTTCTTC

D gene: NA
V gene: TRBV2
J gene: TRBJ1-1
clone size: NA
CDR3 protein: CARGLGGPRGNTEAFF
CDR3 DNA: TGTGCCAGGGGCCTCGGGGGACCAAGGGGGAACACTGAAGCTTTCTTT

D gene: TRBD2
V gene: TRBV5-5
J gene: TRBJ2-5
clone size: NA
CDR3 protein: CASSRGGREETQYF
CDR3 DNA: TGTGCCAGCAGCCGCGGGGGGCGGGAGGAGACCCAGTACTTC

D gene: NA
V gene: TRBV5-6
J gene: TRBJ1-2
clone size: NA
CDR3 protein: CASSWGGGYGYTF
CDR3 DNA: TGTGCCAGCAGCTGGGGAGGGGGTTATGGCTACACCTTC

D gene: TRBD1
V gene: TRBV2
J gene: TRBJ1-2
clone size: many
CDR3 protein: CASSLTGGGGYTF
CDR3 DNA: TGTGCCAGCAGTTTGACAGGGGGCGGGGGCTACACCTTC

D gene: TRBD1
V gene: TRBV5-1
J gene: TRBJ2-3
clone size: NA
CDR3 protein: CASSLGQGFTDTQYF
CDR3 DNA: TGCGCCAGCAGCTTGGGACAGGGGTTCACAGATACGCAGTATTTT

D gene: NA
V gene: TRBV10-2
J gene: TRBJ1-1
clone size: NA
CDR3 protein: CASSETARAFF
CDR3 DNA: TGCGCCAGCAGTGAAACGGCTCGGGCTTTCTTT

D gene: TRBD1
V gene: TRBV29-1
J gene: TRBJ2-7
clone size: few
CDR3 protein: CSARDRGPGEQYF
CDR3 DNA: TGCAGCGCCCGGGACAGGGGGCCCGGCGAGCAGTACTTC

D gene: NA
V gene: TRBV6-1
J gene: TRBJ2-7
clone size: many
CDR3 protein: CASAHYEQYF
CDR3 DNA: TGTGCCAGCGCCCACTACGAGCAGTACTTC

D gene: TRBD1
V gene: TRBV28
J gene: TRBJ2-4
clone size: NA
CDR3 protein: CASSLTARHPTGDKAKNIQYF
CDR3 DNA: TGTGCCAGCAGTTTAACCGCCCGGCACCCTACAGGGGACAAGGCCAAAAACATTCAGTACTTC

D gene: NA
V gene: TRBV30
J gene: TRBJ2-6
clone size: many
CDR3 protein: CAWSRVSGANVLTF
CDR3 DNA: TGTGCCTGGAGTAGGGTCTCTGGGGCCAACGTCCTGACTTTC

D gene: TRBD1
V gene: TRBV4-1
J gene: TRBJ2-5
clone size: few
CDR3 protein: CASRPIGTGGQETQYF
CDR3 DNA: TGCGCCAGCAGACCCATTGGGACAGGGGGACAAGAGACCCAGTACTTC

D gene: TRBD1
V gene: TRBV9
J gene: TRBJ2-7
clone size: few
CDR3 protein: CASSVVFETGGPYEQYF
CDR3 DNA: TGTGCCAGCAGCGTAGTCTTTGAGACAGGGGGCCCCTACGAGCAGTACTTC

D gene: TRBD1
V gene: TRBV3-1
J gene: TRBJ2-2
clone size: many
CDR3 protein: CASSQLQGAGELFF
CDR3 DNA: TGTGCCAGCAGCCAGTTACAGGGGGCCGGGGAGCTGTTTTTT

D gene: TRBD2
V gene: TRBV9
J gene: TRBJ2-3
clone size: NA
CDR3 protein: CASSVLAGGITDTQYF
CDR3 DNA: TGTGCCAGCAGCGTATTAGCGGGAGGTATCACAGATACGCAGTATTTT

D gene: TRBD1
V gene: TRBV7-2
J gene: TRBJ2-7
clone size: many
CDR3 protein: CASSLQGAYEQYF
CDR3 DNA: TGTGCCAGCAGCTTGCAGGGGGCCTACGAGCAGTACTTC

D gene: NA
V gene: TRBV5-6
J gene: TRBJ1-2
clone size: many
CDR3 protein: CASSLAGIPYGYTF
CDR3 DNA: TGTGCCAGCAGCTTGGCTGGGATCCCCTATGGCTACACCTTC

D gene: NA
V gene: TRBV2
J gene: TRBJ2-6
clone size: many
CDR3 protein: CASSGRSGANVLTF
CDR3 DNA: TGTGCCAGCAGTGGGCGCTCTGGGGCCAACGTCCTGACTTTC

D gene: NA
V gene: TRBV18
J gene: TRBJ2-3
clone size: many
CDR3 protein: CASSPSVQGNTQYF
CDR3 DNA: TGTGCCAGCTCACCATCAGTACAGGGAAATACGCAGTATTTT

D gene: NA
V gene: TRBV4-1
J gene: TRBJ2-7
clone size: many
CDR3 protein: CASSQEPGANYEQYF
CDR3 DNA: TGCGCCAGCAGCCAAGAGCCGGGGGCAAACTACGAGCAGTACTTC

D gene: NA
V gene: TRBV19
J gene: TRBJ2-1
clone size: few
CDR3 protein: CASSIDLGAYNEQFF
CDR3 DNA: TGTGCCAGTAGTATAGATCTGGGGGCCTACAATGAGCAGTTCTTC

D gene: TRBD2
V gene: TRBV20-1
J gene: TRBJ2-1
clone size: once
CDR3 protein: CSARGSGAYNEQFF
CDR3 DNA: TGCAGTGCTCGGGGTAGCGGGGCCTACAATGAGCAGTTCTTC

D gene: NA
V gene: TRBV20-1
J gene: TRBJ2-4
clone size: many
CDR3 protein: CSASTGTLAKNIQYF
CDR3 DNA: TGCAGTGCTAGTACCGGGACGTTAGCCAAAAACATTCAGTACTTC

D gene: NA
V gene: TRBV28
J gene: TRBJ1-2
clone size: many
CDR3 protein: CASRYDRNYGYTF
CDR3 DNA: TGTGCCAGCAGATACGACAGGAACTATGGCTACACCTTC

D gene: NA
V gene: TRBV27
J gene: TRBJ2-7
clone size: many
CDR3 protein: CASSLSAEGLSYEQYF
CDR3 DNA: TGTGCCAGCAGTTTATCGGCAGAGGGGTTGTCCTACGAGCAGTACTTC

D gene: NA
V gene: TRBV12-3/TRBV12-4
J gene: TRBJ2-1
clone size: few
CDR3 protein: CASRLSGDNEQFF
CDR3 DNA: TGTGCCAGCAGGCTATCAGGGGACAATGAGCAGTTCTTC

D gene: NA
V gene: TRBV6-5
J gene: TRBJ1-5
clone size: NA
CDR3 protein: CASSSTGPWGNQPQHF
CDR3 DNA: TGTGCCAGCAGTTCGACGGGCCCCTGGGGCAATCAGCCCCAGCATTTT

D gene: NA
V gene: TRBV30
J gene: TRBJ2-5
clone size: NA
CDR3 protein: CAWSVGSAYEQETQYF
CDR3 DNA: TGTGCCTGGAGTGTAGGGTCCGCATACGAACAAGAGACCCAGTACTTC

D gene: NA
V gene: TRBV2
J gene: TRBJ1-5
clone size: NA
CDR3 protein: CASTPWESNQPQHF
CDR3 DNA: TGTGCCAGCACCCCGTGGGAAAGCAATCAGCCCCAGCATTTT